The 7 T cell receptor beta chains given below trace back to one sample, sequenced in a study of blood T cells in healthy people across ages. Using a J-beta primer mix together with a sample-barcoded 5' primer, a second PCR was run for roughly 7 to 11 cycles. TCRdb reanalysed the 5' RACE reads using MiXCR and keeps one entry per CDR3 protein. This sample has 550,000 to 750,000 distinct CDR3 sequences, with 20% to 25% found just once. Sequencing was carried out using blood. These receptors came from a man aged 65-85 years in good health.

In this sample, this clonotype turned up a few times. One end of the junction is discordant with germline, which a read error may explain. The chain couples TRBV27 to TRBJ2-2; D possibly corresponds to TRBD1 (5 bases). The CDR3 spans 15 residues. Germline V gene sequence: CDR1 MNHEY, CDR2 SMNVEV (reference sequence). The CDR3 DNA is TGTGCCGGCAGTTTAACCAGGGCGAACACCGGGGAGCTGTTTTTT. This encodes CAGSLTRANTGELFF.

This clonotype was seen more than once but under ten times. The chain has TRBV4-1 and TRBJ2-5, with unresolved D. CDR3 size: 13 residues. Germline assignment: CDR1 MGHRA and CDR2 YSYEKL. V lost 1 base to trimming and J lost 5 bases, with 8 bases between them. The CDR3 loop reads CASSQARVETQYF. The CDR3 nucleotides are TGCGCCAGCAGCCAAGCAAGAGTGGAGACCCAGTACTTC.

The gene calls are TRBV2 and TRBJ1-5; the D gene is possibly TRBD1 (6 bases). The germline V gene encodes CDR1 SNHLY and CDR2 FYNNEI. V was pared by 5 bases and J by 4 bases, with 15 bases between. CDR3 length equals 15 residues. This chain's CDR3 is CASSQGGQTNQPQHF. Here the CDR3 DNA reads TGTGCCAGCAGTCAAGGTGGACAGACGAATCAGCCCCAGCATTTT.

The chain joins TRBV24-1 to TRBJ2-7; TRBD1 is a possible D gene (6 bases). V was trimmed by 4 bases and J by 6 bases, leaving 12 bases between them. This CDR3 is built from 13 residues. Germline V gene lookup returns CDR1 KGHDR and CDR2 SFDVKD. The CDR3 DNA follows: TGTGCCACCAGTGACGGAGGACAGCCCGAGCAGTACTTC. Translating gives CATSDGGQPEQYF.

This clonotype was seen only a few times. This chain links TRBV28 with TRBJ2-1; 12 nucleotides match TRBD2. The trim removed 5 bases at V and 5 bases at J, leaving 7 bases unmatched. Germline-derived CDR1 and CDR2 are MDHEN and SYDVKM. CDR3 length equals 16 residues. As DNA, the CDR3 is TGTGCCAGCAGTCCTCTGGGACTAGCGGGCCACAATGAGCAGTTCTTC. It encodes CASSPLGLAGHNEQFF.

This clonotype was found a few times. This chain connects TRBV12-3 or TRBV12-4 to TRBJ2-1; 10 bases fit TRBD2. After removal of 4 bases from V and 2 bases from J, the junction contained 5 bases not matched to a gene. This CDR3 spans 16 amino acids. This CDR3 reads CASSSLAGGTYNEQFF. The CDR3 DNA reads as TGTGCCAGCAGTTCATTAGCGGGAGGAACCTACAATGAGCAGTTCTTC.

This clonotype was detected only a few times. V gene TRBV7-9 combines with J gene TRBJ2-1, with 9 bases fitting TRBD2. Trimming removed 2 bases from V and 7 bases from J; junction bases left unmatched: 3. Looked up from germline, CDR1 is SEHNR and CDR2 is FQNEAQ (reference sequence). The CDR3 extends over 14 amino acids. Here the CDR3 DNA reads TGTGCCAGCAGCTTAAGTAGCGGGAGTAATGAGCAGTTCTTC. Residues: CASSLSSGSNEQFF.